The entry that follows covers one T cell receptor (beta chain) sequence. This sample stems from a study of blood T cell repertoires in COVID-19. Study-wide context: Some COVID-19 samples were acute and others convalescent; all came from the United States, Italy and Spain.

The length of the CDR3 is 14 residues. V was cut by 2 bases and J by 7 bases, with 12 bases left in between. CDR1 SGHRS and CDR2 YFSETQ come from the germline V gene. Those enrolled, adults aged roughly 18 to 100 years, came from about two dozen US areas. In assigning cohorts, the study relied on participant-reported clinical history. In the source study's methods: Reference gene primer amplification gave estimated nucleated cell counts. Method: immunoSEQ multiplex PCR; TCRdb's copy keeps in-frame clones and lacks some. Clone size and the V and J calls come from that table; the DNA yielded D and trimming. Among some 220,000 clones listed, 70% to 90% were seen once.

Material for sequencing was PBMCs or T cells enriched from blood (not recorded which). The source of this sequence is a woman aged 40-49 years with acute COVID-19. The rearrangement links TRBV5-1 to TRBJ1-4; D remains ambiguous. The CDR3 here is CASSFSGDGEKLFF. The DNA for the CDR3 is TGCGCCAGCAGCTTTAGCGGGGATGGTGAAAAACTGTTTTTT.